This TCR beta chain stems from a study of T cells in Graves' hyperthyroidism and ophthalmopathy. The sample holds a few counts of this clonotype. Its antigen is still unknown. Stable Graves' hyperthyroidism denoted no ophthalmopathy progression over 18 months. Uncontrolled infection, other autoimmune disease, pregnancy or lactation led to exclusion. Germline CDR1 MNHEY, CDR2 SVGEGT. V shed 10 bases and J 4 bases; nucleotides not matched to a gene: 9. This CDR3 contains 15 residues. Amplification yielded TCR beta CDR3 regions, with RNA transcripts as the source. HTBI primers were used for first-round RT-PCR of the TCR CDR3. MiXCR, run by TCRdb on the multiplex PCR reads, gives a single entry per CDR3 protein. Of around 560,000 distinct CDR3 sequences listed, over 15% were seen once; the top ten hold 15% to 20%. Study-wide findings and caveats: Blood samples included most of the expanded thyroid clonotypes exceeding 0.001.

This TCR derives from a woman aged 18-29 years with Graves' hyperthyroidism. This chain uses TRBV6-2 or TRBV6-3 with TRBJ2-7; TRBD2 aligns across 14 bases. Sequencing input: blood. CDR3: CAIQGGLAGAYEQYF. CDR3 DNA: TGTGCCATACAGGGGGGACTAGCGGGAGCTTACGAGCAGTACTTC.